This TCR beta chain was captured by sequencing in a study of patients and donors after allogeneic stem cell transplantation. In TCRdb, the RT-PCR reads were re-called with MiXCR into one record per CDR3 protein. The data show a few hundred thousand distinct CDR3 sequences, around 40% seen once. The source is a human donor who was either an allogeneic HSCT recipient or a stem cell or donor lymphocyte infusion donor (not recorded which). It is not recorded whose cells these are; they may come from a transplant donor. Sequencing input: blood, either unsorted or a sorted T cell fraction (not recorded which).

CDR3 sequence reads: CSARNRGSDGYTF. DNA of the CDR3: TGCAGTGCTAGAAACAGGGGTTCGGATGGCTACACCTTC. The V gene is TRBV20-1, the J gene TRBJ1-2; 7 nucleotides line up with TRBD1. Germline V lookup: CDR1 DFQATT, CDR2 SNEGSKA (reference sequence). CDR3 length equals 13 residues. V lost 2 bases to trimming and J lost 6 bases; unmatched junction nucleotides: 6.